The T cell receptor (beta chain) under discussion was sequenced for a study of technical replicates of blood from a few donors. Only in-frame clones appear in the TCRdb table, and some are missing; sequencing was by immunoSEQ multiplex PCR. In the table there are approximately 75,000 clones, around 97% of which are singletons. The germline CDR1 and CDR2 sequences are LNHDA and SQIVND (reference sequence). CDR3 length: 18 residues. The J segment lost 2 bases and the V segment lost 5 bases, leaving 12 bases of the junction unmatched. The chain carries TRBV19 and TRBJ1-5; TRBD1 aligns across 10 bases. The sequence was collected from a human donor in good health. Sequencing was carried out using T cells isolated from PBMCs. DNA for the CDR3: TGTGCCAGTAGTCTGAGGACAGGGGGGACCTTTCGCAATCAGCCCCAGCATTTT. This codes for CASSLRTGGTFRNQPQHF.